This T cell receptor beta chain came from a study of cytotoxic CD8 clonotypes in ibrutinib-treated CLL. Sequencing used immunoSEQ multiplex PCR; TCRdb keeps in-frame clones, though not all of them. This sample has around 250,000 clones, with under 80% found just once. The CDR3 consists of 17 residues. Germline CDR1 is SGHAT and CDR2 is FQNNGV. V was shortened by 5 bases and J by 7 bases, with 24 bases between the two germline ends. This receptor was identified in a human donor with chronic lymphocytic leukemia. The chain is built from TRBV11-2 and TRBJ2-1; tentative D call: TRBD2 (5 bases). Material: PBMCs, obtained after 24 months of ibrutinib treatment. The CDR3 region is CASSQKGPWESGNEQFF. The CDR3 DNA reads as TGTGCCAGCAGCCAAAAAGGGCCTTGGGAATCGGGGAATGAGCAGTTCTTC.